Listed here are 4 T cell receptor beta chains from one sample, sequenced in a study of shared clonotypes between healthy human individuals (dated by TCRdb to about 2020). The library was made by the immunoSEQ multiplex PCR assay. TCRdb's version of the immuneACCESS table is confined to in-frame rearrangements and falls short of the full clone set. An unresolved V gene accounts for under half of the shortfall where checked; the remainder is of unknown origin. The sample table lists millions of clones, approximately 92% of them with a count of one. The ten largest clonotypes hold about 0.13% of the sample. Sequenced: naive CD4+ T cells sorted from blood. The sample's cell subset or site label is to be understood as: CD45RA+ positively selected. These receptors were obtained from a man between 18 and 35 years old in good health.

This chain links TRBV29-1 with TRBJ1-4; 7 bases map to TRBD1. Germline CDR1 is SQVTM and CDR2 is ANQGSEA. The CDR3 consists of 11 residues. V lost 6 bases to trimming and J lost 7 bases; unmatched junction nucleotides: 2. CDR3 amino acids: CSVYRGEKLFF. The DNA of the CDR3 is TGCAGCGTCTACAGGGGTGAAAAACTGTTTTTT.

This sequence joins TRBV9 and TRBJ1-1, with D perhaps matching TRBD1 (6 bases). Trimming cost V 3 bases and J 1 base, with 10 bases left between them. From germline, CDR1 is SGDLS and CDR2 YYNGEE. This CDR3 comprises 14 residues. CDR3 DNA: TGTGCCAGCAGCGATGGACAGTCGAACACTGAAGCTTTCTTT. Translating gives CASSDGQSNTEAFF.

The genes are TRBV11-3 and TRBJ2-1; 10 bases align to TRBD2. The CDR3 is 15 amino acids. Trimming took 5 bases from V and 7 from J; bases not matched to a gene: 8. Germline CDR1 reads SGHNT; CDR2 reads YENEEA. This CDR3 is CASSVAGGVWNEQFF. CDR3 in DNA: TGTGCCAGCAGCGTAGCGGGAGGTGTTTGGAATGAGCAGTTCTTC.

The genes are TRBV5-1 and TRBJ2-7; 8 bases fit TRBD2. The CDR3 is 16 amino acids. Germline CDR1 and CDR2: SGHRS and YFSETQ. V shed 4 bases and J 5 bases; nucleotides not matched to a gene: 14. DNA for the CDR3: TGCGCCAGCAGCCTCCCTAGAACGGGGGGGCTGGACGAGCAGTACTTC. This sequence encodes CASSLPRTGGLDEQYF. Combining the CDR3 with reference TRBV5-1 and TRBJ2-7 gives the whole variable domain KAGVTQTPRYLIKTRGQQVTLSCSPISGHRSVSWYQQTPGQGLQFLFEYFSETQRNKGNFPGRFSGRQFSNSRSEMNVSTLELGDSALYLCASSLPRTGGLDEQYFGPGTRLTVT.